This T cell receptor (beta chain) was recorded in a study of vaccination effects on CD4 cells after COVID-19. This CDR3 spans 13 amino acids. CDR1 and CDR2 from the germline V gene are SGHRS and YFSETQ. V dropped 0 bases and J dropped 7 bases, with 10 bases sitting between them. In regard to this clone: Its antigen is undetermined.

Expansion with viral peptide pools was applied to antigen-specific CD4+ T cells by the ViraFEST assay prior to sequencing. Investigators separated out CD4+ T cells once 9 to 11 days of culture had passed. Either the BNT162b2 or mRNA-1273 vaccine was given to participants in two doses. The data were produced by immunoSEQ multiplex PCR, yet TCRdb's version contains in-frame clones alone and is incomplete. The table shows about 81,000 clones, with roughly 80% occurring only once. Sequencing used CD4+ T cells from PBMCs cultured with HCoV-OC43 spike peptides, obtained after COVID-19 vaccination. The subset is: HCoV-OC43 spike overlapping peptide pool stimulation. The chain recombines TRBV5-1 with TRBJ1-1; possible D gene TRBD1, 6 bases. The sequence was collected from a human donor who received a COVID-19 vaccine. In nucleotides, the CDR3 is TGCGCCAGCAGCTTGGCAGAGGGGGGTGAAGCTTTCTTT. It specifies CASSLAEGGEAFF.